The clone carrying this T cell receptor beta chain was recorded only once. Its antigen remains unidentified. V was shortened by 6 bases and J by 3 bases, with 12 bases between the two germline ends. Germline CDR1 is MNHEY and CDR2 is SVGAGI. This CDR3 region has 14 residues. Libraries were prepared by immunoSEQ multiplex PCR; TCRdb keeps only in-frame clonotypes and omits some of them. Here the sample spans more than 4,500 clones, under 75% being singletons. The sample comes from a study of CD8 T cell repertoires and HIV-1 epitope variants. Study information: T cells were stimulated with Twenty-five Gag and Nef peptides separately. Control wells had CMV/EBV/flu peptides, negative Ebola AY9, or no peptide.

The sequence came from a male donor with HIV. Material for sequencing was cultured CD8+ T cells derived from PBMCs. The gene calls are TRBV6-5 and TRBJ2-1, with a weak D call TRBD1 (5 bases). The CDR3 reads CASSSRAGYNEQFF. The CDR3 DNA follows: TGTGCCAGCAGCTCCAGGGCCGGCTACAATGAGCAGTTCTTC.